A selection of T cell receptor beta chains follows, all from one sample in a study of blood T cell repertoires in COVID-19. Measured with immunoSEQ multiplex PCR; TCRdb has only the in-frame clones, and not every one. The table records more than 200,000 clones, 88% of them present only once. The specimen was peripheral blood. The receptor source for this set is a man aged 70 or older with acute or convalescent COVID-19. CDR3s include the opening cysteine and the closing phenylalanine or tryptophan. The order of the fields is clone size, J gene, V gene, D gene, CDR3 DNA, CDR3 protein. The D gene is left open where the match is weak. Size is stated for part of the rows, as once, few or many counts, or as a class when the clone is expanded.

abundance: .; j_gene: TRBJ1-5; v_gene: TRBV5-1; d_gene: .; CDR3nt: TGCGCCAGCAGCTTGGACGGACAGCATAGCAATCAGCCCCAGCATTTT; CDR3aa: CASSLDGQHSNQPQHF
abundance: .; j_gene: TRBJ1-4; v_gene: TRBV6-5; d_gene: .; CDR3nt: TGTGCCAGCAGCCAAACCGGGACTGCAGGGGAAAAACTGTTTTTT; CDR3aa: CASSQTGTAGEKLFF
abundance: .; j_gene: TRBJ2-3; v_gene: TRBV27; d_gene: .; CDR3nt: TGTGCCAGCAGTTTAGTTGGAGCCCCCGTCGGTGATACGCAGTATTTT; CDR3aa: CASSLVGAPVGDTQYF
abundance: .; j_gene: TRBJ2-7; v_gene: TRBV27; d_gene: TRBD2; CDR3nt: TGTGCCAGCAGGGCTAGCGGGAGGGTTAGCTCCTACGAGCAGTACTTC; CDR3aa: CASRASGRVSSYEQYF
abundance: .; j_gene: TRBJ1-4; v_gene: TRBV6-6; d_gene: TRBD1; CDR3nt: TGTGCCAGCAGACCAGACAGGGGGCAGAATAATGAAAAACTGTTTTTT; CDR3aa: CASRPDRGQNNEKLFF
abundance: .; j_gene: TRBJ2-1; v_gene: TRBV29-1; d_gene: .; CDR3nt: TGCAGCGCCCACCCGCCACCGAGCTCCTACAATGAGCAGTTCTTC; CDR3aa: CSAHPPPSSYNEQFF
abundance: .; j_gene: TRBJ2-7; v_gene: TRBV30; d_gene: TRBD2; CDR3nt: TGTGCCTGGAACCTCGGGGGGAACGAGCAGTACTTC; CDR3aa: CAWNLGGNEQYF
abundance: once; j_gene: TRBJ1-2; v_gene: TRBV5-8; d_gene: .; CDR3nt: TGTGCCAGCAGCTTGTATGGAGTCCCTAACTATGGCTACACCTTC; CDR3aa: CASSLYGVPNYGYTF
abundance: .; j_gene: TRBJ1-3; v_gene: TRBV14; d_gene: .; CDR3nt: TGTGCCAGCAGCCAAGGACTCTTATCAGCTGGAAACACCATATATTTT; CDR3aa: CASSQGLLSAGNTIYF
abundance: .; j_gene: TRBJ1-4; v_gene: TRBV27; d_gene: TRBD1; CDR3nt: TGTGCCAGCAGTTTAGGGACAGGGGTTCAGGAACTGTTTTTT; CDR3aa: CASSLGTGVQELFF
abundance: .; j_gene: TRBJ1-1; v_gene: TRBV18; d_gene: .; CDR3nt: TGTGCCAGCTCACCATCCGGGGAGGCTGCTTGGGCTTTCTTT; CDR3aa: CASSPSGEAAWAFF
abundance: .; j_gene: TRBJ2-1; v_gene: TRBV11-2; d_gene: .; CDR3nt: TGTGCCAGCAGCCAGGACAGATTAAATTACAATGAGCAGTTCTTC; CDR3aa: CASSQDRLNYNEQFF
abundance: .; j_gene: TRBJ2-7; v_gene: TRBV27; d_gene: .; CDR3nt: TGTGCCAGCAGTAGCCGACAAGTTCTTAGCTCCTACGAGCAGTACTTC; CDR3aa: CASSSRQVLSSYEQYF
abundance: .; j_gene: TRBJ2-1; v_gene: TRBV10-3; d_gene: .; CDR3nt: TGTGCCATCGATGAACAAGGGAGGAAAAATGAGCAGTTCTTC; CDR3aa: CAIDEQGRKNEQFF
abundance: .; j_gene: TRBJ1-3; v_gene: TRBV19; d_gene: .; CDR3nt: TGTGCCAGTAGCCGCGCTCTTACGAGCTCTGGAAACACCATATATTTT; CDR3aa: CASSRALTSSGNTIYF
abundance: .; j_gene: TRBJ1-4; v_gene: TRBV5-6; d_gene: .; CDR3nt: TGTGCCAGCAGCTTGGCTGCGGGGAGACTGTTTTTT; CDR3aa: CASSLAAGRLFF
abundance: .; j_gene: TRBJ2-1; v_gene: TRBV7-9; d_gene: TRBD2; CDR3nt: TGTGCCAGCAGCTTAGTGGGCGGGAGGGCCTACAATGAGCAGTTCTTC; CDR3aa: CASSLVGGRAYNEQFF